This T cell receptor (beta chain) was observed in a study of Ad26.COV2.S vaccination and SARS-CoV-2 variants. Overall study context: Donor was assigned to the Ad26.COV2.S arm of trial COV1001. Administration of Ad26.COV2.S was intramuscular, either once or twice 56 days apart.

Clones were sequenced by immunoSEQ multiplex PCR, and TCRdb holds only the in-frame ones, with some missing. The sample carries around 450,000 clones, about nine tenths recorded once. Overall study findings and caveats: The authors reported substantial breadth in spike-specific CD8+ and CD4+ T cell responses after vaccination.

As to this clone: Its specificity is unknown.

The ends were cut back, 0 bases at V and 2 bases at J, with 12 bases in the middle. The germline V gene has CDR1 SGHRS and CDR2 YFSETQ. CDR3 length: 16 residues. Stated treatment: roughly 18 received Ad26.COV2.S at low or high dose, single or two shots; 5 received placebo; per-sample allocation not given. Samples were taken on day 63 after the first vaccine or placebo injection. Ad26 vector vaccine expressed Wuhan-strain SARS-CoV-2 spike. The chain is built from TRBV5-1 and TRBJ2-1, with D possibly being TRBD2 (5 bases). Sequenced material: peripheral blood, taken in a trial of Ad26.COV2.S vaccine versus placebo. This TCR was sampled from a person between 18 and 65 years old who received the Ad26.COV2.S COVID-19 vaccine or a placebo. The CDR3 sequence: CASSLASVATYNEQFF. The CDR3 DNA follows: TGCGCCAGCAGCTTGGCCTCGGTAGCGACCTACAATGAGCAGTTCTTC.